What follows is one TCR beta chain and its context. The record originates from a study of blood T cells in healthy people across ages. Next came a second PCR, run for about 6 to 11 cycles, which used a sample-barcoded 5' primer along with a J-beta primer mix. MiXCR, run by TCRdb on the 5' RACE reads, gives a single entry per CDR3 protein. The sample records about 1.1 million distinct CDR3 sequences, 35% to 40% being singletons. Looked up from germline, CDR1 is SGHVS and CDR2 is FNYEAQ. Trimming removed 1 base at V and 6 bases at J, with 11 bases between. The CDR3 runs 14 residues. The genes are TRBV7-6 and TRBJ2-3; D is possibly TRBD2 (5 bases). This receptor was taken from a man between 18 and 29 years old in good health. The sample consisted of blood. The CDR3 bases are TGTGCCAGCAGCTTAGTCTCGGACTTCGATACGCAGTATTTT. Translating gives CASSLVSDFDTQYF.